The 12 T cell receptor beta chains reported below all come from one sample, sequenced in a study of radiotherapy plus CTLA-4 blockade in lung cancer. Sequencing used immunoSEQ multiplex PCR; TCRdb keeps in-frame clones, though not all of them. Found here are about 60,000 clones, 75% to 85% of them singletons; the top ten hold roughly 4%. The sample was peripheral blood, taken from a patient treated with radiotherapy plus ipilimumab. These receptor sequences come from a human donor with non-small cell lung cancer who had a partial response to radiotherapy plus ipilimumab.

V and J are TRBV7-9 and TRBJ1-2, with no clear D. Germline CDR1 reads SEHNR; CDR2 reads FQNEAQ (reference sequence). The V and J ends lost 11 bases and 5 bases respectively, with 18 bases between them. The CDR3 extends over 13 amino acids. CDR3 coding DNA: TGTGCCGGGAAACCGGCGGGAGGGTATGGCTACACCTTC. This gives the protein CAGKPAGGYGYTF.

CDR3 DNA sequence: TGTGCCAGCGCCAGGGGGCGATTTGGGACCCAGTACTTC. This codes for CASARGRFGTQYF. The V call is TRBV6-6, the J call TRBJ2-5; 8 bases match TRBD1. CDR3 length: 13 amino acids. V was clipped by 8 bases and J by 7 bases; unmatched bases: 9. CDR1 is MNHNY and CDR2 is SVGAGI in the germline V gene (reference sequence).

The chain couples TRBV19 to TRBJ1-1; D not resolved. The germline gives CDR1 LNHDA, CDR2 SQIVND (reference sequence). This CDR3 region has 15 residues. With 5 bases removed from V and 0 bases from J, the gap between germline ends came to 13 bases. For the CDR3, the DNA is TGTGCCAGTAGTGAGGAGGAACACATGAACACTGAAGCTTTCTTT. It codes for CASSEEEHMNTEAFF. The full variable domain, its missing parts supplied by reference TRBV19 and TRBJ1-1, is DGGITQSPKYLFRKEGQNVTLSCEQNLNHDAMYWYRQDPGQGLRLIYYSQIVNDFQKGDIAEGYSVSREKKESFPLTVTSAQKNPTAFYLCASSEEEHMNTEAFFGQGTRLTVV.

In its sample, this clone was seen once. CDR3 DNA: TGCGCCAGCAGCTTCTCGGGACTAGCAGAAAATGAGCAGTTCTTC. Amino acid sequence: CASSFSGLAENEQFF. The rearrangement joins TRBV5-1 to TRBJ2-1, with TRBD2 matching 9 bases. Losses at the gene ends were 2 bases for V and 7 bases for J; bases not matched to a gene: 7. CDR1 is SGHRS, CDR2 YFSETQ, per germline. The CDR3 spans 15 residues.

In the case of this clone: Other nucleotide sequences in the sample specify the same CDR3. The chain recombines TRBV28 with TRBJ1-2; D remains ambiguous. V lost 7 bases to trimming and J lost 0 bases, with 3 bases between them. CDR3 length: 11 amino acids. The V gene's germline CDR1 is MDHEN and CDR2 SYDVKM. DNA of the CDR3: TGTGCCAGCACGGCTAACTATGGCTACACCTTC. Translation: CASTANYGYTF.

The chain carries TRBV6-5 and TRBJ2-1; D call uncertain. Germline CDR1 reads MNHEY; CDR2 reads SVGAGI. The length of the CDR3 is 11 residues. The V end lost 3 bases, the J end lost 12 bases, and 9 bases lay between the germline ends. The CDR3: CASSYQTGQFF. The CDR3 DNA is TGTGCCAGCAGTTATCAAACCGGGCAGTTCTTC.

The CDR3 region is CASSPYSGESYNEQFF. The CDR3 DNA follows: TGTGCCAGCAGCCCCTATAGCGGAGAATCCTACAATGAGCAGTTCTTC. The rearrangement joins TRBV7-8 to TRBJ2-1, with TRBD2 as a possible D gene (6 bases). This CDR3 region has 16 residues. The germline V gene has CDR1 SGHVS and CDR2 FQNEAQ. Between the trimmed V and J ends, which lost 5 bases and 1 base, there was a span of 15 bases.

The chain combines TRBV6-5 with TRBJ2-3; tentatively, D is TRBD1 (6 bases). CDR1 MNHEY and CDR2 SVGAGI come from the germline V gene. The CDR3 is 14 residues long. With 5 bases removed from V and 3 bases from J, the gap between germline ends came to 12 bases. The CDR3 loop reads CASSRQVGTDTQYF. CDR3 DNA: TGTGCCAGCAGTCGACAGGTAGGAACAGATACGCAGTATTTT.

This chain's CDR3 is CASSFSRGSDTQYF. As DNA, the CDR3 is TGTGCCAGCAGCTTTTCCAGGGGAAGCGATACGCAGTATTTT. The V call is TRBV11-3, the J call TRBJ2-3; tentatively, D is TRBD1 (6 bases). Germline V gene lookup returns CDR1 SGHNT and CDR2 YENEEA. The CDR3 totals 14 residues. Trimming shortened V by 3 bases and J by 6 bases, and 13 bases separated the two germline ends. The complete variable domain, with remaining parts taken from reference TRBV11-3 and TRBJ2-3, reads EAGVVQSPRYKIIEKKQPVAFWCNPISGHNTLYWYLQNLGQGPELLIRYENEEAVDDSQLPKDRFSAERLKGVDSTLKIQPAELGDSAVYLCASSFSRGSDTQYFGPGTRLTVL.

The gene calls are TRBV4-2 and TRBJ2-5, with 7 bases that match TRBD2. CDR1 is LGHNA and CDR2 is YNFKEQ in the germline V gene. This CDR3 has 15 amino acids. Losses at the gene ends were 1 base for V and 3 bases for J; bases not matched to a gene: 5. As DNA, the CDR3 is TGTGCCAGCAGCCAAGGGGGCGCGGGAGAAGAGACCCAGTACTTC. It codes for CASSQGGAGEETQYF.

This clone was seen only a few times. The chain joins TRBV9 to TRBJ1-3; D gene ambiguous. Germline V gene sequence: CDR1 SGDLS, CDR2 YYNGEE. V lost 0 bases and J 4 bases, leaving 5 bases between the germline ends. CDR3 length equals 13 residues. CDR3 coding DNA: TGTGCCAGCAGCGTAGGGAGGGGAAACACCATATATTTT. Translation gives CASSVGRGNTIYF.

V usage is TRBV5-1 and J usage is TRBJ2-7; 8 nucleotides agree with TRBD1. CDR1 and CDR2 from the germline V gene are SGHRS and YFSETQ. The V and J ends lost 4 bases and 3 bases, in that order; junction bases with no gene match: 6. The CDR3 covers 14 residues. CDR3: CASSRPGTGYEQYF. Here the CDR3 DNA reads TGCGCCAGCAGCCGGCCAGGGACAGGCTACGAGCAGTACTTC. The variable domain in full, with the rest retrieved from reference TRBV5-1 and TRBJ2-7, is KAGVTQTPRYLIKTRGQQVTLSCSPISGHRSVSWYQQTPGQGLQFLFEYFSETQRNKGNFPGRFSGRQFSNSRSEMNVSTLELGDSALYLCASSRPGTGYEQYFGPGTRLTVT.